This TCR beta chain emerged from a study of blood T cell repertoires in COVID-19. Authors' methods: Quantification of nucleated cells was approximated via reference gene primer amplification. Sequencing was performed with immunoSEQ multiplex PCR; in TCRdb, only in-frame clones are kept and a portion is missing. D and trimming were read from the DNA, whereas the V and J calls and clone size are those reported in that table. The top ten clones hold 4.3% of a sample with about 150,000 clones, approximately 90% of them seen once. Details on this clone: At the DNA level, this CDR3 is encoded by other sequences in the same sample as well.

The CDR3 is made up of 14 amino acids. Trimming left V 3 bases short and J 0 bases short, with 5 bases between. Germline V gene sequence: CDR1 LNHDA, CDR2 SQIVND (reference sequence). This chain joins TRBV19 and TRBJ1-4; D is ambiguous. This receptor was identified in a man aged 50 or older who had recovered from COVID-19. The sample consisted of PBMCs or T cells enriched from blood (not recorded which). CDR3 nucleotide sequence: TGTGCCAGTAGTATCACGGCAACTAATGAAAAACTGTTTTTT. This gives the protein CASSITATNEKLFF.